This T cell receptor beta chain was identified during a study of T cell changes during pregnancy in multiple sclerosis. Using immunoSEQ multiplex PCR, the repertoire was profiled, and TCRdb retains in-frame clones only, with some absent. Of some 60,000 clones listed, about 89% are singletons. Per germline, CDR1 MNHEY and CDR2 SVGAGI. With V trimmed by 5 bases and J by 7 bases, 9 bases remained unmatched. This CDR3 spans 15 amino acids. The source was CD4+ T cells from peripheral blood mononuclear cells, collected in the first trimester of pregnancy. The receptor comes from a female donor with multiple sclerosis, enrolled in a pregnancy study. The chain carries TRBV6-5 and TRBJ2-5; 11 bases line up with TRBD1. CDR3 sequence (DNA): TGTGCCAGCAGTGGCTCCTGGACAGGGGGCTCGACCCAGTACTTC. It is translated as CASSGSWTGGSTQYF.